Each of the 25 T cell receptor beta chains below was sequenced from the same sample in a study of radiation and T cells in renal cell carcinoma. As to time point: baseline pretreatment blood. The treatment here: 15 Gy SBRT to primary tumor, nephrectomy 4 weeks later. The data were produced by immunoSEQ multiplex PCR, yet TCRdb's version contains in-frame clones alone and is incomplete. The data show some 120,000 clones, 82% seen once. The sequenced sample was blood, obtained from a patient whose treatment included radiotherapy and nephrectomy. The receptors shown here come from a woman aged 60-75 years with renal cell carcinoma.

Points on this clone: Other DNA sequences in this specimen translate into the identical CDR3. The chain employs TRBV9 and TRBJ2-3; D may be TRBD1 or TRBD2 (5 bases each). Trimming pared 1 base from V and 2 bases from J, leaving 14 bases between. The CDR3 is 16 residues long. Germline CDR1 and CDR2: SGDLS and YYNGEE. CDR3 DNA sequence: TGTGCCAGCAGCGTAACGAGTGGGGGTTACACAGATACGCAGTATTTT. It translates to CASSVTSGGYTDTQYF.

This clone has ten or more counts. The genes are TRBV4-1 and TRBJ1-2, with TRBD1 matching 8 bases. V lost 1 base to trimming and J lost 3 bases; unmatched junction nucleotides: 4. There are 15 residues in the CDR3. From germline, CDR1 is MGHRA and CDR2 YSYEKL. DNA of the CDR3: TGCGCCAGCAGCCAAGCAGGGGGCGCTGACTATGGCTACACCTTC. Protein: CASSQAGGADYGYTF.

This clone was seen a single time. The V and J genes are TRBV6-1 and TRBJ2-5; no reliable D call. Between the trimmed V and J ends, which lost 2 bases and 1 base, there was a span of 11 bases. This CDR3 comprises 15 residues. The germline V gene has CDR1 MNHNS and CDR2 SASEGT. CDR3 DNA sequence: TGTGCCAGCAGTGAATTTGGTTACACCCAAGAGACCCAGTACTTC. Protein product: CASSEFGYTQETQYF.

The chain has TRBV28 and TRBJ1-4, with D perhaps TRBD1 (6 bases). V was pared by 2 bases and J by 4 bases, with 11 bases between. Germline assignment: CDR1 MDHEN and CDR2 SYDVKM. The CDR3 contains 15 residues. CDR3 amino acids: CASSLARGINEKLFF. The CDR3 DNA follows: TGTGCCAGCAGTTTAGCAAGGGGGATTAATGAAAAACTGTTTTTT.

The chain employs TRBV19 and TRBJ1-2; tentative D call: TRBD1 (5 bases). V shed 5 bases and J shed 1 base, with 11 bases lying between them. Germline CDR1 reads LNHDA; CDR2 reads SQIVND (reference sequence). CDR3 length: 14 residues. This chain's CDR3 is CASSSSGGNYGYTF. The CDR3 DNA is TGTGCCAGTAGTTCTAGCGGGGGTAACTATGGCTACACCTTC.

This clone was seen just once. The CDR3 DNA follows: TGCGCCAGCAGCTTGGTCTGGACAGGGGGGAACACTGAAGCTTTCTTT. Protein sequence: CASSLVWTGGNTEAFF. The gene calls are TRBV5-1 and TRBJ1-1; 10 bases are a match to TRBD1. The CDR3 totals 16 residues. CDR1 is SGHRS and CDR2 is YFSETQ in the germline V gene. The V segment lost 0 bases and the J segment 1 base; nucleotides outside the gene matches: 3.

The V gene is TRBV2, the J gene TRBJ1-1; D gene unclear. V lost 3 bases, J lost 2 bases, and 13 bases lay in between. There are 15 residues in the CDR3. Germline V gene data show CDR1 as SNHLY and CDR2 as FYNNEI. CDR3 sequence (DNA): TGTGCCAGCAGTGAGTCAGGACTCCGAAACACTGAAGCTTTCTTT. Residues: CASSESGLRNTEAFF.

This clone was detected only a few times. The chain links TRBV6-1 to TRBJ1-1, with D possibly being TRBD1 (5 bases). Trimming took off 2 bases at V and 8 bases at J, with 9 bases between the two ends. This CDR3 has 12 amino acids. Per the germline V gene, CDR1 is MNHNS and CDR2 is SASEGT. The CDR3, as DNA: TGTGCCAGCAGTGAAAGGCGGGGGGAAGCTTTCTTT. Translation gives CASSERRGEAFF.

This chain connects TRBV9 to TRBJ2-6; tentatively, D is TRBD2 (7 bases). Trimming took 1 base from V and 1 from J, leaving 21 bases between them. The CDR3 has 20 amino acids. Germline CDR1 reads SGDLS; CDR2 reads YYNGEE. The CDR3 sequence is CASSVRKGGNLRSGANVLTF. The CDR3 DNA reads as TGTGCCAGCAGCGTAAGAAAGGGGGGGAACCTACGTTCTGGGGCCAACGTCCTGACTTTC.

The rearrangement joins TRBV25-1 to TRBJ1-2; 7 nucleotides line up with TRBD1. This CDR3 region has 12 residues. Germline V CDR1 and CDR2: MGHDK, SYGVNS. Trimming cost V 6 bases and J 7 bases; bases outside gene matches: 5. CDR3 region: CASSRGGAGYTF. CDR3 DNA sequence: TGTGCCAGCAGCCGAGGGGGCGCTGGCTACACCTTC.

J is TRBJ2-2 and V is TRBV19; TRBD1 matches at 9 bases. The V and J ends lost 2 bases and 5 bases, in that order; junction bases with no gene match: 3. Germline loops: CDR1 LNHDA, CDR2 SQIVND (reference sequence). The CDR3 is made up of 15 amino acids. CDR3: CASSITGGGTGELFF. CDR3 sequence (DNA): TGTGCCAGTAGTATAACAGGGGGCGGAACCGGGGAGCTGTTTTTT.

V and J are TRBV7-2 and TRBJ2-1, with D hard to call. V lost 4 bases and J 0 bases, leaving 19 bases between the germline ends. Per the germline V gene, CDR1 is SGHTA and CDR2 is FQGNSA. The CDR3 totals 18 residues. CDR3 sequence reads: CASSSGRAYLSSYNEQFF. The CDR3 DNA reads as TGTGCCAGCAGCTCGGGCCGAGCCTATCTAAGCTCCTACAATGAGCAGTTCTTC.

V gene TRBV27 combines with J gene TRBJ1-1, with TRBD1 matching 9 bases. The trim removed 3 bases at V and 1 base at J, leaving 6 bases unmatched. CDR3 size: 16 residues. Germline assignment: CDR1 MNHEY and CDR2 SMNVEV (reference sequence). In DNA, the CDR3 is TGTGCCAGCAGTTTCGCCGGACAGGGGAGGAACACTGAAGCTTTCTTT. Protein product: CASSFAGQGRNTEAFF.

The rearrangement links TRBV19 to TRBJ1-2; TRBD1 agrees at 11 bases. After removal of 8 bases from V and 4 bases from J, the junction contained 3 bases not matched to a gene. Germline values: CDR1 LNHDA, CDR2 SQIVND (reference sequence). This CDR3 has 13 amino acids. The CDR3 bases are TGTGCCAGTCGGACAGGGGGCTTCTATGGCTACACCTTC. It is translated as CASRTGGFYGYTF.

Written as DNA, the CDR3 is TGTGCCAGCAGCTTTTCGGCGGGGCAGCCCCAGCATTTT. Its protein product is CASSFSAGQPQHF. The chain combines TRBV11-2 with TRBJ1-5; D gene unclear. Germline assignment: CDR1 SGHAT and CDR2 FQNNGV. The CDR3 extends over 13 amino acids. The V gene lost 3 bases and the J gene lost 7 bases, with 10 bases spanning the gap.

The chain is built from TRBV2 and TRBJ2-1, with 13 bases fitting TRBD2. CDR1 and CDR2 from the germline V gene are SNHLY and FYNNEI. The V gene end was trimmed by 6 bases and the J gene end by 8 bases; junction bases not matched to a gene: 7. CDR3 length: 15 amino acids. Here the CDR3 DNA reads TGTGCCAGCAGATGGACTAGCGGGAGATTCGATGAGCAGTTCTTC. This sequence encodes CASRWTSGRFDEQFF. The full variable domain, in which reference TRBV2 and TRBJ2-1 provide the parts outside the CDR3, is EPEVTQTPSHQVTQMGQEVILRCVPISNHLYFYWYRQILGQKVEFLVSFYNNEISEKSEIFDDQFSVERPDGSNFTLKIRSTKLEDSAMYFCASRWTSGRFDEQFFGPGTRLTVL.

This chain links TRBV5-4 with TRBJ2-2; 8 bases agree with TRBD2. Trimming removed 4 bases from V and 6 bases from J; junction bases left unmatched: 8. This CDR3 region has 15 residues. CDR1 SGHNT and CDR2 YYREEE come from the germline V gene (reference sequence). CDR3 sequence (DNA): TGTGCCAGCAGCCCGGGACTAGGAGTCTCCGGGGAGCTGTTTTTT. Translated, it gives CASSPGLGVSGELFF.

The genes are TRBV27 and TRBJ2-2, with D possibly TRBD2 on 6 matching bases. Germline CDR1 is MNHEY and CDR2 is SMNVEV (reference sequence). Trimming stripped 6 bases from V and 3 bases from J, with 11 bases between. CDR3 length equals 14 residues. The CDR3 is CASSPGLDTGELFF. The DNA of the CDR3 is TGTGCCAGCAGCCCGGGACTTGACACCGGGGAGCTGTTTTTT.

The chain recombines TRBV5-1 with TRBJ1-3, with D uncertain. The CDR3 sequence is 15 residues long. Germline CDR1 is SGHRS and CDR2 is YFSETQ. V lost 2 bases and J lost 4, with 13 bases in between. The CDR3 is CASSFGNLDGNTIYF. In DNA, the CDR3 is TGCGCCAGCAGCTTCGGGAACCTTGACGGAAACACCATATATTTT.

The chain uses TRBV27 and TRBJ1-1; D perhaps matches TRBD1 (5 bases). This CDR3 comprises 15 residues. From germline, CDR1 is MNHEY and CDR2 SMNVEV (reference sequence). V shed 5 bases and J shed 3 bases, with 16 bases lying between them. In DNA form, the CDR3 reads TGTGCCAGCAGTCACGGGGGGTTCCCTCACACTGAAGCTTTCTTT. As protein: CASSHGGFPHTEAFF.

This clone showed up just a few times. The rearrangement joins TRBV27 to TRBJ2-5; D may be TRBD1 (6 bases). CDR3 length: 16 residues. CDR1 MNHEY and CDR2 SMNVEV come from the germline V gene (reference sequence). V lost 7 bases and J 1 base, leaving 19 bases between the germline ends. CDR3 in amino acids: CASNKDTGLAQETQYF. DNA of the CDR3: TGTGCCAGCAACAAAGATACAGGGTTGGCCCAAGAGACCCAGTACTTC.

The rearrangement joins TRBV18 to TRBJ2-1; TRBD2 aligns across 11 bases. This CDR3 spans 15 amino acids. With V trimmed by 0 bases and J by 7 bases, 2 bases remained unmatched. Germline CDR1 and CDR2: KGHSH and LQKENI. The CDR3 here is CASSPPTSGRNEQFF. CDR3 sequence (DNA): TGTGCCAGCTCACCACCAACTAGCGGGAGAAATGAGCAGTTCTTC.

The chain carries TRBV15 and TRBJ2-3, with D perhaps being TRBD1 or TRBD2 (5 bases each). CDR1 is LNHNV, CDR2 YYDKDF, per germline (reference sequence). V lost 6 bases, J lost 10 bases, and 17 bases lay in between. The CDR3 runs 13 residues. CDR3 region: CATRTGALLAQYF. CDR3 bases: TGTGCCACCAGAACCGGGGCTTTACTCGCGCAGTATTTT.

This clone was counted a few times. J is TRBJ2-7 and V is TRBV30, with D perhaps TRBD2 (7 bases). Trimming pared 8 bases from V and 11 bases from J, leaving 16 bases between. This CDR3 contains 10 residues. Per the germline V gene, CDR1 is GTSNPN and CDR2 is SVGIG (reference sequence). The chain's CDR3 is CAEGGVRKYF. CDR3 nucleotides: TGTGCCGAAGGGGGGGTAAGGAAGTACTTC.

This chain connects TRBV11-3 to TRBJ2-4, with 7 bases fitting TRBD1. CDR3 length: 17 residues. CDR1 and CDR2 (germline): SGHNT, YENEEA. The junction had 16 bases not matched to a gene; V was cut back by 5 bases and J by 6 bases. The CDR3, as DNA: TGTGCCAGCAGCCCTGCCTCCGGGACAGCAAGGGGAAACATTCAGTACTTC. It specifies CASSPASGTARGNIQYF.